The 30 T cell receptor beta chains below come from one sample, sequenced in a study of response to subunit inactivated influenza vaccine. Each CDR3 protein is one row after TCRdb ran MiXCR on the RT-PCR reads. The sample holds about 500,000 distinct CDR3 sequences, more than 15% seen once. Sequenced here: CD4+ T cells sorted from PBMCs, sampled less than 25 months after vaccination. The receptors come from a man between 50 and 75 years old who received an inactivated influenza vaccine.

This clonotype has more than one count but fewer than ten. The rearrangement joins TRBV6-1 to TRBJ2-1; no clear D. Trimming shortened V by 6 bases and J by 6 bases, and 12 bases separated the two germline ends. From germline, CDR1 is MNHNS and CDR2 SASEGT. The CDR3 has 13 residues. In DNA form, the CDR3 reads TGTGCCAGCAGACGCCAAAGTAGCAATGAGCAGTTCTTC. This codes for CASRRQSSNEQFF.

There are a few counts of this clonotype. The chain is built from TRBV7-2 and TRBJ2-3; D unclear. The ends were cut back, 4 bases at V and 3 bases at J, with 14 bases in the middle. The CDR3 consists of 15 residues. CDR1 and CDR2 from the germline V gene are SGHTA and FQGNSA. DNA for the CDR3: TGTGCCAGCAGCTCACAGTGGAGAGAGACAGATACGCAGTATTTT. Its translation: CASSSQWRETDTQYF.

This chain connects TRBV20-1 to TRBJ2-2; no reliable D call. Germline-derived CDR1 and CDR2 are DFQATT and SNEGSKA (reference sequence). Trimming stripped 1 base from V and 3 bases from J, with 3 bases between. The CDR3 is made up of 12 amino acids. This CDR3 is CSARGYTGELFF. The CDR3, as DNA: TGCAGTGCTAGAGGTTACACCGGGGAGCTGTTTTTT.

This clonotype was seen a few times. The chain's CDR3 is CASSLLERDISSTDTQYF. The CDR3, as DNA: TGTGCCAGCAGTCTCCTCGAGCGGGATATATCTAGCACAGATACGCAGTATTTT. The chain employs TRBV6-2 or TRBV6-3 and TRBJ2-3; 7 positions match TRBD2. The CDR3 totals 18 residues. The V and J ends lost 5 bases and 0 bases, in that order; junction bases with no gene match: 14. CDR1 and CDR2 (germline): MNHEY, SVGEGT.

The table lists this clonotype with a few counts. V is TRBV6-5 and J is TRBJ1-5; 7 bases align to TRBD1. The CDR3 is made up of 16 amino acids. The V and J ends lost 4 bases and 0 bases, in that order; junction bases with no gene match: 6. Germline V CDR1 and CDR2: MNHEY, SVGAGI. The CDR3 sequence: CASSWDSHYSNQPQHF. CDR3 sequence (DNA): TGTGCCAGCAGTTGGGACAGCCATTATAGCAATCAGCCCCAGCATTTT.

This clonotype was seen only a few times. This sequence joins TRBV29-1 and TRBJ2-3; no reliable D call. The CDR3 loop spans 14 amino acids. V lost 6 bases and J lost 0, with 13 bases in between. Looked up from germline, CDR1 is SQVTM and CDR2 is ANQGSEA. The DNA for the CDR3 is TGCAGCGTCCCTCGAGGCGTTAGCACAGATACGCAGTATTTT. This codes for CSVPRGVSTDTQYF.

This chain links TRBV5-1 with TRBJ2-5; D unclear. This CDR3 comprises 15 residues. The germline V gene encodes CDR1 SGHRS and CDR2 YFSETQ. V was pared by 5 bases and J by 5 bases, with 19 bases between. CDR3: CASRLQGVFPETQYF. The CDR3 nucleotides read TGCGCCAGCAGACTCCAAGGCGTCTTTCCGGAGACCCAGTACTTC.

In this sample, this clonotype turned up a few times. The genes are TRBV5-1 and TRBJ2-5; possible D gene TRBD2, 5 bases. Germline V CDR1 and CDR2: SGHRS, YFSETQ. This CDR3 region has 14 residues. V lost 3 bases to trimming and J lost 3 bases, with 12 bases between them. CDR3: CASSYRGNEETQYF. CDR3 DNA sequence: TGCGCCAGCAGCTATCGAGGGAATGAAGAGACCCAGTACTTC.

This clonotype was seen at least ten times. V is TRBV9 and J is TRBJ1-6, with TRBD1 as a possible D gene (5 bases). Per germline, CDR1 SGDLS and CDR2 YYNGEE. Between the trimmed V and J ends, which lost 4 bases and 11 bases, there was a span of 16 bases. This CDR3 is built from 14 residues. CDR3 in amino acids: CASSTGTVRAPLHF. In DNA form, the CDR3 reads TGTGCCAGCAGCACCGGGACGGTGAGGGCACCCCTCCACTTT.

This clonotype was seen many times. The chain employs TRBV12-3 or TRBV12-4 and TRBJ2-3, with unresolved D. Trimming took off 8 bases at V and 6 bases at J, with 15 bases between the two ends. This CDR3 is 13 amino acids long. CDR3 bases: TGTGCCAGCGAATCCCCAAATAGTGATACGCAGTATTTT. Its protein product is CASESPNSDTQYF.

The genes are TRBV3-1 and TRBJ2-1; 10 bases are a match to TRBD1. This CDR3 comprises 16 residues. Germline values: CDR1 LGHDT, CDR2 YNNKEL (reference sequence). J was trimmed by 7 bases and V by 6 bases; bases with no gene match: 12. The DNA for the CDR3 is TGTGCCAGCAGAAGGACGGGGGGACAGGGGAGAAATGAGCAGTTCTTC. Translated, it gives CASRRTGGQGRNEQFF.

CDR3 bases: TGTGCCAGCAGCTTAAGAAGGGGCAGGGAAGCGAACACTGAAGCTTTCTTT. As protein: CASSLRRGREANTEAFF. The J gene is TRBJ1-1, the V gene TRBV11-2; D might be TRBD1 (5 bases). CDR3 length equals 17 residues. Germline assignment: CDR1 SGHAT and CDR2 FQNNGV. Trimming removed 2 bases from V and 1 base from J, with 17 bases in between. Full variable domain (remainder filled in from reference TRBV11-2 and TRBJ1-1): EAGVAQSPRYKIIEKRQSVAFWCNPISGHATLYWYQQILGQGPKLLIQFQNNGVVDDSQLPKDRFSAERLKGVDSTLKIQPAKLEDSAVYLCASSLRRGREANTEAFFGQGTRLTVV.

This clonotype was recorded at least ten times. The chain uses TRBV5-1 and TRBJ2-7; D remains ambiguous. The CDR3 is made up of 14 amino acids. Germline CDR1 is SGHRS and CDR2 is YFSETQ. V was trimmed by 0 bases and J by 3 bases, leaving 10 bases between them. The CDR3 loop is CASSLGSGRYEQYF. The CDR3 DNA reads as TGCGCCAGCAGCTTGGGGTCAGGACGCTACGAGCAGTACTTC.

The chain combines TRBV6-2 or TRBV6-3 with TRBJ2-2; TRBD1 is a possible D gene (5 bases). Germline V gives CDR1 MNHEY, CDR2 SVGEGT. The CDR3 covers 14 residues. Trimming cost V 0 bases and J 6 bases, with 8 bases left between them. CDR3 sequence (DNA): TGTGCCAGCAGTTACTCGACAGACGCCGGGGAGCTGTTTTTT. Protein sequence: CASSYSTDAGELFF.

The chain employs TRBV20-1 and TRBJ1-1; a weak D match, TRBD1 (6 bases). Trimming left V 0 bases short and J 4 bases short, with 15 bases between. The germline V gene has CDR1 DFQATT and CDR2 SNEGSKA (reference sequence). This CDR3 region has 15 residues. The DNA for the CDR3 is TGCAGTGCTAGAGAGGGGACATGGGTGGGCACTGAAGCTTTCTTT. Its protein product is CSAREGTWVGTEAFF.

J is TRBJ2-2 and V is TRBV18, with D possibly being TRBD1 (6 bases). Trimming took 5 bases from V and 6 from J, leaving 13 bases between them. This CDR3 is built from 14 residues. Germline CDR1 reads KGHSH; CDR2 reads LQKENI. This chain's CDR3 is CASSVQGSAGELFF. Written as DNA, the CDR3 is TGTGCCAGCTCAGTACAGGGTTCCGCCGGGGAGCTGTTTTTT.

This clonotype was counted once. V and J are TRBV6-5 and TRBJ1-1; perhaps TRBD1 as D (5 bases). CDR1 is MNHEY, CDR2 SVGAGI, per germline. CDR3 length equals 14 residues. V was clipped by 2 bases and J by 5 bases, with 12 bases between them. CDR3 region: CASSYGPRGTEAFF. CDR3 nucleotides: TGTGCCAGCAGTTACGGACCGAGGGGAACTGAAGCTTTCTTT.

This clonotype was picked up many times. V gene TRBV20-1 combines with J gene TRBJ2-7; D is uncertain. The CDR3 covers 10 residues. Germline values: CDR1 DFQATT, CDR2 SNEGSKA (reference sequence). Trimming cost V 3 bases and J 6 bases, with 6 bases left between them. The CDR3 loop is CSASRGEQYF. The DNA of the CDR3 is TGCAGTGCTAGTAGAGGCGAGCAGTACTTC.

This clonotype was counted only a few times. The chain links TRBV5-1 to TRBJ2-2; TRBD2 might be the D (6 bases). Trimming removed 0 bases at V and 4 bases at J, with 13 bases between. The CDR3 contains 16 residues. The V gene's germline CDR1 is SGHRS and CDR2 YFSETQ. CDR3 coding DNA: TGCGCCAGCAGCTTGGCCGCCGGAGGGACCACCGGGGAGCTGTTTTTT. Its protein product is CASSLAAGGTTGELFF.

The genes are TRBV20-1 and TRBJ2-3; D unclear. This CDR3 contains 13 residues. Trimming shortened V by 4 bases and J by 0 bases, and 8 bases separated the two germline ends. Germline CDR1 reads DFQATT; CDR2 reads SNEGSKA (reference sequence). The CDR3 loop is CSATKDSTDTQYF. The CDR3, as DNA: TGCAGTGCTACTAAAGATAGCACAGATACGCAGTATTTT.

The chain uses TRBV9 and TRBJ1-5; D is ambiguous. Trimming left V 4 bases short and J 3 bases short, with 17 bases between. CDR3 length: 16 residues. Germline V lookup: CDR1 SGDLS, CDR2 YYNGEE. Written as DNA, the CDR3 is TGTGCCAGCAGCCTTAACCGACCTCTACCCAATCAGCCCCAGCATTTT. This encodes CASSLNRPLPNQPQHF.

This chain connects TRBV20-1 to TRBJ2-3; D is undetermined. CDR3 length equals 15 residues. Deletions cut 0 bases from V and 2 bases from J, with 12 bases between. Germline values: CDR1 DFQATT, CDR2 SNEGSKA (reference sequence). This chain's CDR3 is CSARDRRISTDTQYF. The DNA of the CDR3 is TGCAGTGCTAGAGATCGGCGGATCTCCACAGATACGCAGTATTTT.

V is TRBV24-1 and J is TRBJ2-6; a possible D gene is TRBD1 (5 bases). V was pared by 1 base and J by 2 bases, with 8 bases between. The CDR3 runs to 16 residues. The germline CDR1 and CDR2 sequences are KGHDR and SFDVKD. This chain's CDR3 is CATSDFRGAGANVLTF. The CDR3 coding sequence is TGTGCCACCAGTGATTTTAGGGGTGCTGGGGCCAACGTCCTGACTTTC.

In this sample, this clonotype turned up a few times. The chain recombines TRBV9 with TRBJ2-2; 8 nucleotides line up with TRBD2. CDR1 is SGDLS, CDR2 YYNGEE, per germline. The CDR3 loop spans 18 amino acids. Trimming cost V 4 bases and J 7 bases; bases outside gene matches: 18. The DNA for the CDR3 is TGTGCCAGCAGCCCAAATCCGGGACTAGGGGCCTTGGGCGGGGAGCTGTTTTTT. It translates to CASSPNPGLGALGGELFF.

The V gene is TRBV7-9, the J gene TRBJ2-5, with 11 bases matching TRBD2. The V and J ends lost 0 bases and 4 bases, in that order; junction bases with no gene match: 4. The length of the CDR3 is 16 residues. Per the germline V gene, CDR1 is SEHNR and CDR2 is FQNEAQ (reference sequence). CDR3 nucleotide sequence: TGTGCCAGCAGCTTAGCTAGCGGGAGGGCCGTAGAGACCCAGTACTTC. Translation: CASSLASGRAVETQYF.

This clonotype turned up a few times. CDR3 amino acids: CSASFGGSTDTQYF. CDR3 nucleotides: TGCAGTGCTAGCTTCGGCGGATCCACAGATACGCAGTATTTT. The chain uses TRBV20-1 and TRBJ2-3; no definite D call. The CDR3 sequence is 14 residues long. The V gene's germline CDR1 is DFQATT and CDR2 SNEGSKA (reference sequence). V lost 3 bases to trimming and J lost 2 bases, with 12 bases between them.

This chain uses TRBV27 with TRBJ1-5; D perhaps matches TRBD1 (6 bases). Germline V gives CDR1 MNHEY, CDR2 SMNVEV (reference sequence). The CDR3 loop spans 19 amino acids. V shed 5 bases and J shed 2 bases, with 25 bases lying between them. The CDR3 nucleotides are TGTGCCAGCAGTCTCTACATTCCCATCGGATCAGGGGGCAATCAGCCCCAGCATTTT. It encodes CASSLYIPIGSGGNQPQHF.

Written as DNA, the CDR3 is TGTGCCAGCAGTTTAGCGAAGGAGAGCAATCAGCCCCAGCATTTT. It yields the protein CASSLAKESNQPQHF. This chain uses TRBV12-3 or TRBV12-4 with TRBJ1-5; no definite D call. This CDR3 is 15 amino acids long. V was trimmed by 0 bases and J by 1 base, leaving 7 bases between them.

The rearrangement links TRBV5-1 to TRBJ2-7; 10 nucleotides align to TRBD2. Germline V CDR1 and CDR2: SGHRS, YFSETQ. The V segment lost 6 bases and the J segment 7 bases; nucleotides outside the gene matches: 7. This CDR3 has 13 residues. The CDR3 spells CASTSGTSVEQYF. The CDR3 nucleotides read TGCGCCAGCACCTCCGGGACTAGCGTTGAGCAGTACTTC.

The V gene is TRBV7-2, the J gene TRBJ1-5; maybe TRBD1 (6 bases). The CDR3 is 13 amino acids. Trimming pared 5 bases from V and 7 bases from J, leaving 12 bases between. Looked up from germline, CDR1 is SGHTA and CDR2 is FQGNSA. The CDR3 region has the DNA TGTGCCAGCAGCCCAGGGGTTTGGCAGCCCCAGCATTTT. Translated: CASSPGVWQPQHF.